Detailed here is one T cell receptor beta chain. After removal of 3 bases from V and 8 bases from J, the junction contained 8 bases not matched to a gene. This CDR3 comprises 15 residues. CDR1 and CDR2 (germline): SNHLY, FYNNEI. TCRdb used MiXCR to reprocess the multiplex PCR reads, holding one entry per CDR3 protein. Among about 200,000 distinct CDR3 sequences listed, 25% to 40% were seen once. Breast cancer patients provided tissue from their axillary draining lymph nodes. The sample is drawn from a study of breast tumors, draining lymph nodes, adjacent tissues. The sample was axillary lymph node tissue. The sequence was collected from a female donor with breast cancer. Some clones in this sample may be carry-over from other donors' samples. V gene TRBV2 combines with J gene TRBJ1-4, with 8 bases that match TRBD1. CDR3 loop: CASSEGTGISEKLFF. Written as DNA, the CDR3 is TGTGCCAGCAGTGAGGGGACAGGTATCAGCGAAAAACTGTTTTTT. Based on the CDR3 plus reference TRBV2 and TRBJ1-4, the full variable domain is EPEVTQTPSHQVTQMGQEVILRCVPISNHLYFYWYRQILGQKVEFLVSFYNNEISEKSEIFDDQFSVERPDGSNFTLKIRSTKLEDSAMYFCASSEGTGISEKLFFGSGTQLSVL.